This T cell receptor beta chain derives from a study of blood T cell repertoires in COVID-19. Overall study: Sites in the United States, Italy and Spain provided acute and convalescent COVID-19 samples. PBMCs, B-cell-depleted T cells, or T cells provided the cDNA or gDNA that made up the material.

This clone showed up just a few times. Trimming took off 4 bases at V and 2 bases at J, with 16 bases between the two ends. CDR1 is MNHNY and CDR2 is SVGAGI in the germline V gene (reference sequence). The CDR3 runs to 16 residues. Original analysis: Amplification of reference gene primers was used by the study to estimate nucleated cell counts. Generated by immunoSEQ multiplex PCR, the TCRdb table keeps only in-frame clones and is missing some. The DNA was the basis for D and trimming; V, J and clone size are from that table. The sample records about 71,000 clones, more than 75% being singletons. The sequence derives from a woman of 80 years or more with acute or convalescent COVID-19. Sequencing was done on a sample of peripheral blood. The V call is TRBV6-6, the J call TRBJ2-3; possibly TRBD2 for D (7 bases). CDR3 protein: CASSSPGGLNTDTQYF. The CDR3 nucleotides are TGTGCCAGCAGTTCCCCCGGGGGGCTGAACACAGATACGCAGTATTTT.